This T cell receptor (beta chain) is from a study of shared clonotypes between healthy human individuals. General study findings and limits: Shared across several donors were around 5% of the naive CD4 clonotypes.

Donors were healthy HIV-negative adults without recently reported acute infections or vaccinations. Unmatched junction bases numbered 3, after V lost 7 bases and J lost 0 bases. The CDR3 covers 14 residues. Germline CDR1 and CDR2: MNHNY and SVGAGI (reference sequence). Profiled with immunoSEQ multiplex PCR; TCRdb holds only in-frame clones, not every one. Of 2,500,000 or so clones listed, around 94% are singletons. With regard to this clone: Antigen: not known.

The TCR originated in a man younger than 30 in good health. Sequencing input: naive CD4+ T cells sorted from blood. Subset specified: CD45RA+ positively selected. The chain recombines TRBV6-6 with TRBJ1-3; 7 nucleotides agree with TRBD1. CDR3 bases: TGTGCCAGCACAGACAGGGTCTCTGGAAACACCATATATTTT. Translating gives CASTDRVSGNTIYF.